This T cell receptor beta chain comes out of a study of patients and donors after allogeneic stem cell transplantation. This clonotype has a handful of counts. TCRdb processed the RT-PCR reads anew with MiXCR; each CDR3 protein has one entry. This sample has tens of thousands of distinct CDR3 sequences, with about 48% found just once. The CDR3 contains 12 residues. V was cut by 5 bases and J by 8 bases, with 12 bases left in between. The gene calls are TRBV12-3 or TRBV12-4 and TRBJ1-2, with D hard to call. The receptor comes from a human donor who was either an allogeneic HSCT recipient or a stem cell or donor lymphocyte infusion donor (not recorded which). It is not recorded whose cells these are; they may come from a transplant donor. Sequencing was carried out using blood, either unsorted or a sorted T cell fraction (not recorded which). The CDR3 nucleotides are TGTGCCAGCAGTCCGTCTGGGGTGGGCTACACCTTC. Its translation is CASSPSGVGYTF.